This T cell receptor (beta chain) came from a study of lymphopenia after photon versus proton radiotherapy. Germline values: CDR1 SGHAT, CDR2 FQNNGV. The CDR3 runs 16 residues. The V gene lost 4 bases and the J gene lost 2 bases, with 15 bases spanning the gap. Clones were sequenced by immunoSEQ multiplex PCR, and TCRdb holds only the in-frame ones, with some missing. The table includes about 12,000 clones, about 90% detected once. Points on this clone: Its antigen remains unknown.

Study-wide results and limits: A bigger post-nadir fall in TCR diversity correlated inversely with survival time in deceased patients. Authors raise, but do not show, better survival with proton therapy. Proton therapy kept repertoires fairly stable, unlike photons, which gained effector/memory cells. After the lymphocyte nadir, photon-treated repertoires showed oligoclonal expansion, especially of CD8+ Temra cells.

This rearrangement joins TRBV11-2 to TRBJ2-1; D might be TRBD1 (5 bases). The material sequenced was peripheral blood, taken from a patient treated with proton-based radiotherapy. This sequence originates from a man aged 55 to 69 with pancreatic cancer. The CDR3 DNA reads as TGTGCCAGCAGCTCCCGGCAGGGTCCGGCCTACAATGAGCAGTTCTTC. This encodes CASSSRQGPAYNEQFF.